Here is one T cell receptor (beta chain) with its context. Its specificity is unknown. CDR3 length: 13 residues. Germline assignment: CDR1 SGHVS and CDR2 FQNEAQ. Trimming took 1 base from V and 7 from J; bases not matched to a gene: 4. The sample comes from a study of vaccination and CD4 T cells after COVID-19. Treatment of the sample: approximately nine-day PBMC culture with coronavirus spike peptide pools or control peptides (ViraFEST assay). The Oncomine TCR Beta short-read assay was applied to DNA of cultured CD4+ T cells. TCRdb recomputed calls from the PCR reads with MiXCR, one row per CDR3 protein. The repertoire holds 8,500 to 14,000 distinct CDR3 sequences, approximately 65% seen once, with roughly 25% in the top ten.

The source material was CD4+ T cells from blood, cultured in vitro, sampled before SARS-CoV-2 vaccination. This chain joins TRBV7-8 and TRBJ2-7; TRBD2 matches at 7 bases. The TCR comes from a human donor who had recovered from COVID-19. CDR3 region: CASSLDGGREQYF. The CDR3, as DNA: TGTGCCAGCAGCTTAGACGGGGGGAGGGAGCAGTACTTC.